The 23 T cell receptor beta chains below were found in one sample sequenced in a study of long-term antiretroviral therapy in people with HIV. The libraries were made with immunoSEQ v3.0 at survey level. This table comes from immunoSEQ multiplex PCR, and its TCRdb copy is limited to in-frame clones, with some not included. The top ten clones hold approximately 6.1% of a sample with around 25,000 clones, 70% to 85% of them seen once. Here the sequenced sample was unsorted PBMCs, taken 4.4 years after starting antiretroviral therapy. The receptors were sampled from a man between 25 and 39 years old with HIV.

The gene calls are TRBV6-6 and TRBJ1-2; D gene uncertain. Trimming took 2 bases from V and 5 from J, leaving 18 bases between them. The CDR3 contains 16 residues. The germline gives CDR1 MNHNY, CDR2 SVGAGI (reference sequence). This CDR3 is CASSYEGPPLRYGYTF. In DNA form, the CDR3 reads TGTGCCAGCAGTTACGAAGGGCCGCCGTTGAGGTATGGCTACACCTTC.

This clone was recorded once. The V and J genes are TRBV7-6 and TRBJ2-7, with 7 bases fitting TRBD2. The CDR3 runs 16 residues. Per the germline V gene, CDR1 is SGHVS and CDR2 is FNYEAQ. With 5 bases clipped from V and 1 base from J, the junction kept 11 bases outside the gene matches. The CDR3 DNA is TGTGCCAGCAGCCCTGGGGGAAGGGGACTATCCTACGAGCAGTACTTC. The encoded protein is CASSPGGRGLSYEQYF.

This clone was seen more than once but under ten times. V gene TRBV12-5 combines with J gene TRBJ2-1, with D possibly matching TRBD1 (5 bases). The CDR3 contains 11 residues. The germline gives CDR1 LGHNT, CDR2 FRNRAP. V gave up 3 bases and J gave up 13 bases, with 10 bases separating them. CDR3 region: CASGLETDQFF. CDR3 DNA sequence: TGTGCTAGTGGTTTAGAGACAGACCAGTTCTTC.

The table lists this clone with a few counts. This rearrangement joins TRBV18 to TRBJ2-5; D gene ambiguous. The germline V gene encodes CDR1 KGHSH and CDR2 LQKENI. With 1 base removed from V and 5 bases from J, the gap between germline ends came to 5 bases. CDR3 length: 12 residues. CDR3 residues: CASSPLWETQYF. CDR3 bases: TGTGCCAGCTCACCACTGTGGGAGACCCAGTACTTC.

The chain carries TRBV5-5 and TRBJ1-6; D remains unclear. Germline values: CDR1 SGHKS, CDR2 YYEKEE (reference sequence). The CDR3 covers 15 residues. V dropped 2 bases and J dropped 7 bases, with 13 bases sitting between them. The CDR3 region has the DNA TGTGCCAGCAGCTTAGGGCCAACGATGAATTCACCCCTCCACTTT. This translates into CASSLGPTMNSPLHF.

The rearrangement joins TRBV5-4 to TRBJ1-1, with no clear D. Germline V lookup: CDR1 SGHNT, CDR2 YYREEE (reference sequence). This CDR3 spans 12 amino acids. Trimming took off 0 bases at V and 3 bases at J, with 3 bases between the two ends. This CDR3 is CASSLGHTEAFF. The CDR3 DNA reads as TGTGCCAGCAGCTTGGGACACACTGAAGCTTTCTTT.

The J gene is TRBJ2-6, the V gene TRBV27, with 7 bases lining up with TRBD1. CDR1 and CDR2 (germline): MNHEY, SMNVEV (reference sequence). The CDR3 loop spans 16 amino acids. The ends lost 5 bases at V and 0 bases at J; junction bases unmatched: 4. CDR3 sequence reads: CASSGQDHSGANVLTF. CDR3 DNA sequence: TGTGCCAGCAGTGGACAGGACCACTCTGGGGCCAACGTCCTGACTTTC. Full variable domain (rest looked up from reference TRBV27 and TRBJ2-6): EAQVTQNPRYLITVTGKKLTVTCSQNMNHEYMSWYRQDPGLGLRQIYYSMNVEVTDKGDVPEGYKVSRKEKRNFPLILESPSPNQTSLYFCASSGQDHSGANVLTFGAGSRLTVL.

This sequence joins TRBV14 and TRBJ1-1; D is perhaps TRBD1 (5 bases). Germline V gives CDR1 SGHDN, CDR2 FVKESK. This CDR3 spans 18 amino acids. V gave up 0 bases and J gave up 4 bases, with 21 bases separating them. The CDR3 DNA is TGTGCCAGCAGCCAAGATTGGGCCCGGGAGGGGTTCGGCACTGAAGCTTTCTTT. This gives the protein CASSQDWAREGFGTEAFF.

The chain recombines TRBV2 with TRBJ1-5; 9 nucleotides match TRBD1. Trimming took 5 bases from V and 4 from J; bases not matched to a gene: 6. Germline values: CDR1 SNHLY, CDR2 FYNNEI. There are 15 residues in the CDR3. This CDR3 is CASSRTGEANQPQHF. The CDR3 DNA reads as TGTGCCAGCAGTCGGACAGGGGAGGCTAATCAGCCCCAGCATTTT.

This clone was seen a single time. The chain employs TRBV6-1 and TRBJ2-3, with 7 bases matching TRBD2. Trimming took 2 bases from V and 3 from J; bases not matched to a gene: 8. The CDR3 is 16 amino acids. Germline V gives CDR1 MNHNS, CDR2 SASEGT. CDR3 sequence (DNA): TGTGCCAGCAGTGAACCCGGGGGGTCGGGGACAGATACGCAGTATTTT. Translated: CASSEPGGSGTDTQYF.

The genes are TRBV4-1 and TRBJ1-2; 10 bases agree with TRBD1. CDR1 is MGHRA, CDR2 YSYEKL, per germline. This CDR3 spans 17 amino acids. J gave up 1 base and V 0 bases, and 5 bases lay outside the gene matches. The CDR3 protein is CASSQDPGTGDNYGYTF. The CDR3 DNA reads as TGCGCCAGCAGCCAAGATCCCGGGACAGGGGATAACTATGGCTACACCTTC.

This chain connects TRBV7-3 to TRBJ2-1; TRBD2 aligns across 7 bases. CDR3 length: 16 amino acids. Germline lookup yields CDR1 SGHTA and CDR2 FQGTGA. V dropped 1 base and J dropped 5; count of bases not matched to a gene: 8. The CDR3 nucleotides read TGTGCCAGCAGCTTAAACGTAGCGGGTCTTAACAATGAGCAGTTCTTC. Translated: CASSLNVAGLNNEQFF. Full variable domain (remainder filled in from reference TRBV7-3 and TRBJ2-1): GAGVSQTPSNKVTEKGKYVELRCDPISGHTALYWYRQSLGQGPEFLIYFQGTGAADDSGLPNDRFFAVRPEGSVSTLKIQRTERGDSAVYLCASSLNVAGLNNEQFFGPGTRLTVL.

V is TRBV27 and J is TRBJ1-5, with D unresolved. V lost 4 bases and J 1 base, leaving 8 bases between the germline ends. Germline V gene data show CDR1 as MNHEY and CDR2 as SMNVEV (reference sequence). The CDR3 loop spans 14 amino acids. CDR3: CASSSYSSNQPQHF. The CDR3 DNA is TGTGCCAGCAGTTCGTACTCAAGCAATCAGCCCCAGCATTTT.

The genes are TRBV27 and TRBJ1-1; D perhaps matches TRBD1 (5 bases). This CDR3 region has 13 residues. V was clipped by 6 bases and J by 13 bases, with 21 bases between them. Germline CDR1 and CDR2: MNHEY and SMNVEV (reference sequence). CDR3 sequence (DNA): TGTGCCAGCAGCCGACAAGCCCACGACAGTGGTTTCTTT. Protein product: CASSRQAHDSGFF.

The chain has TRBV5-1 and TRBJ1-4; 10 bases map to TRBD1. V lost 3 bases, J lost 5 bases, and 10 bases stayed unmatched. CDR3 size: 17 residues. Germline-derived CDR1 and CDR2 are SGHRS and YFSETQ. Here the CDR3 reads CASSWTGGGTNNEKLFF. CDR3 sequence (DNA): TGCGCCAGCAGCTGGACAGGGGGGGGAACTAACAATGAAAAACTGTTTTTT.

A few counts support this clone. The CDR3 loop reads CASSADREINYGYTF. CDR3 in DNA: TGTGCCAGCAGCGCCGACAGGGAGATTAACTATGGCTACACCTTC. The chain carries TRBV7-7 and TRBJ1-2, with 7 bases aligning to TRBD1. With 5 bases clipped from V and 1 base from J, the junction kept 7 bases outside the gene matches. Per the germline V gene, CDR1 is SSHAT and CDR2 is FNYEAQ (reference sequence). This CDR3 spans 15 amino acids.

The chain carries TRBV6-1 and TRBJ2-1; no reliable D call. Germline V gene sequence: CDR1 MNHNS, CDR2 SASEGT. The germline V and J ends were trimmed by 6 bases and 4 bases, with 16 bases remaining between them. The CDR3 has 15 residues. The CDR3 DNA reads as TGTGCCAGCAGCAAGGGCCTTCAATCATACAATGAGCAGTTCTTC. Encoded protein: CASSKGLQSYNEQFF.

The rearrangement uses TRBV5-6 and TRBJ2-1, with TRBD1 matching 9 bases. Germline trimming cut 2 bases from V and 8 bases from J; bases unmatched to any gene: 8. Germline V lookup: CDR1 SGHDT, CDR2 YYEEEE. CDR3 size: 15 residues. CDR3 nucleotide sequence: TGTGCCAGCAGCTTAAGGGTGGACAGGGGACATGAGCAGTTCTTC. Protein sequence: CASSLRVDRGHEQFF.

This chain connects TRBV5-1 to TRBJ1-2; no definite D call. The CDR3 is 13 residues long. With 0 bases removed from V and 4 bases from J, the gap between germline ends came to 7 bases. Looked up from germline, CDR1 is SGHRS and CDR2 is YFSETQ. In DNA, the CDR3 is TGCGCCAGCAGCTTGGACACATTCTATGGCTACACCTTC. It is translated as CASSLDTFYGYTF. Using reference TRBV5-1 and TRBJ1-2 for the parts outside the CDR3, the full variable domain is KAGVTQTPRYLIKTRGQQVTLSCSPISGHRSVSWYQQTPGQGLQFLFEYFSETQRNKGNFPGRFSGRQFSNSRSEMNVSTLELGDSALYLCASSLDTFYGYTFGSGTRLTVV.

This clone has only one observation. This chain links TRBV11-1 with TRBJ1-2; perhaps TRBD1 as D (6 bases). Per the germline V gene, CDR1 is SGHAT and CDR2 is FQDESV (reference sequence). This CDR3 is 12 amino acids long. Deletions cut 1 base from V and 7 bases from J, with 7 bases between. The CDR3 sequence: CASSLGGLGYTF. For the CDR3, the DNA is TGTGCCAGCAGCTTAGGGGGGCTTGGCTACACCTTC.

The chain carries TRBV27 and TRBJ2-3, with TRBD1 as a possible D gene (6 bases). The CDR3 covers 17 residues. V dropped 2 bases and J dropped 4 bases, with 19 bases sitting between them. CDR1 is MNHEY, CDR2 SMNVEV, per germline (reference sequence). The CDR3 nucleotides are TGTGCCAGCAGTTTAAGAGCGAGGGGGATCATGGCAGATACGCAGTATTTT. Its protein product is CASSLRARGIMADTQYF.

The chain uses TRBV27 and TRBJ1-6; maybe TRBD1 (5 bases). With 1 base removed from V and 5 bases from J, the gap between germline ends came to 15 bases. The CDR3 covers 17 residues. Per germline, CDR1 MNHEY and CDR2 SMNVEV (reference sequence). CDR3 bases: TGTGCCAGCAGTTTATATAGTGGGACGGGGGATAATTCACCCCTCCACTTT. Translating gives CASSLYSGTGDNSPLHF.

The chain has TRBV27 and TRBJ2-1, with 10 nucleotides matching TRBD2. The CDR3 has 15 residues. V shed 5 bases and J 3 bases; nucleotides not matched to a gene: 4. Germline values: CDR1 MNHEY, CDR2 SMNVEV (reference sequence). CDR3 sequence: CASSPSGSLYNEQFF. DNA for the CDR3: TGTGCCAGCAGTCCTAGCGGGAGTCTCTACAATGAGCAGTTCTTC.